This note documents a single TCR beta chain sequence. No antigen is known for it. This entry comes from a study of CXCR3-negative and CXCR3-positive naive CD8 T cells. Study as a whole: A total of about 135 million TRB reads was generated, with about 1.5 +/- 0.3 million per library.

Each CD8+ T cell subset was sorted in triplicate, hundreds of thousands of cells each. CD45RO-CCR7+CD27+CD95- defined naive CD8+ T cells. This CDR3 has 13 residues. Germline V gives CDR1 DFQATT, CDR2 SNEGSKA (reference sequence). Points from the study as a whole: Diversity in memory CD8+ cells fell much lower than the comparably high levels seen in both naive subsets. Naive cells positive for CXCR3 carried more hydrophobic TRB CDR3s than CXCR3-negative ones.

In preparing the TRB cDNA libraries, 5' RACE with UMI labels was used. TCRdb re-called the 5' RACE reads; one entry per CDR3 protein, DNA not given. The sample totals about 120,000 distinct CDR3 sequences; its top ten clones hold about 0.35%. Sample: naive CXCR3+ CD8+ T cells from blood. The subset was: CD45RO-CCR7+CD27+CD95- naive CD8+ T cells expressing CXCR3 (TNR3+). The sequence derives from a human donor in good health. Some clones in this sample may be carry-over from other donors' samples. The chain has TRBV20-1 and TRBJ1-5; checking the TCRdb D call of TRBD1 is not possible without DNA. The CDR3 loop is CSARGGANQPQHF.